This T cell receptor (beta chain) was profiled in a study of CD8+CD57+ T cells in acquired aplastic anemia. Overall study context: Sorted CD4+ plus CD8+ cells gave DNA averaging about 3.2 ug.

Patients who underwent sequencing had shown CD8+CD57+ cell expansion by flow cytometry. This clonotype has ten or more counts. Its specificity is unknown. This CDR3 is 15 amino acids long. Germline lookup yields CDR1 SGHVS and CDR2 FQNEAQ. After removal of 5 bases from V and 2 bases from J, the junction contained 9 bases not matched to a gene. Investigators profiled TCR beta VDJ and CDR3 from genomic DNA template. TCRdb reprocessed the reads with MiXCR, giving one entry per CDR3 protein. This sample has some 170,000 distinct CDR3 sequences, with nearly 65% found just once. Study-wide findings and caveats: Shared by patients and controls, 25 to 30 CD8+ CDR3s were abundant in patients.

This chain connects TRBV7-8 to TRBJ2-7; TRBD2 agrees at 7 bases. The sample taken for sequencing was sorted CD4+, CD8+, or CD8+CD57+ T cells (not recorded which) from PBMCs. The receptor's source is a human donor with aplastic anemia. CDR3 protein: CASSPREAPTYEQYF. The DNA for the CDR3 is TGTGCCAGCAGCCCCCGGGAGGCGCCCACCTACGAGCAGTACTTC.